The rows below give T cell receptor beta chains drawn from one sample of a study of blood T cell repertoires in COVID-19. Profiled with immunoSEQ multiplex PCR; TCRdb holds only in-frame clones, not every one. The sample includes 150,000 to 200,000 clones, 70% to 90% of them seen just once. Sequencing was carried out using peripheral blood. The source is a man younger than 30 who had recovered from COVID-19. Each CDR3 is given with its conserved first and last residue. D genes are given only for firm matches. Clone sizes are given selectively: once, few, many, or a class where the clone is expanded.

D gene	V gene	clone size	J gene	CDR3 protein	CDR3 DNA
-	TRBV4-3	-	TRBJ2-4	CASSQVLLRPINF	TGCGCCAGCAGCCAAGTCCTCTTGAGGCCTATTAACTTC
-	TRBV28	-	TRBJ2-7	CASSLMGLGYEQYF	TGTGCCAGCAGTTTAATGGGACTGGGATACGAGCAGTACTTC
TRBD1	TRBV6-2/TRBV6-3	-	TRBJ2-1	CASSLQGALEQFF	TGTGCCAGCAGTTTACAGGGGGCCCTTGAGCAGTTCTTC
-	TRBV12-3/TRBV12-4	-	TRBJ1-2	CASSLQNSRGYTF	TGTGCCAGCAGTCTTCAGAACAGCCGAGGCTACACCTTC
-	TRBV6-2/TRBV6-3	-	TRBJ2-5	CASSQGEAQYF	TGTGCCAGCAGTCAAGGAGAGGCCCAGTACTTC
TRBD2	TRBV5-6	-	TRBJ2-1	CASSLLGGNEQFF	TGTGCCAGCAGCTTACTGGGGGGGAATGAGCAGTTCTTC
-	TRBV7-9	-	TRBJ2-1	CASSLVYSEQFF	TGTGCCAGCAGCCTGGTATACTCTGAGCAGTTCTTC
-	TRBV9	-	TRBJ1-1	CASSAVKGLEAFF	TGTGCCAGCAGCGCCGTCAAGGGGCTTGAAGCTTTCTTT
TRBD1	TRBV6-2/TRBV6-3	-	TRBJ1-1	CASSLTQGSEAFF	TGTGCCAGCAGTTTGACACAGGGGTCTGAAGCTTTCTTT
-	TRBV28	-	TRBJ1-1	CASSFGSRAEAFF	TGTGCCAGCAGTTTTGGGAGTCGGGCTGAAGCTTTCTTT
-	TRBV4-1	-	TRBJ2-1	CASSSRIGGSSYNEQFF	TGCGCCAGCAGCTCGCGCATTGGCGGTAGCTCCTACAATGAGCAGTTCTTC
TRBD2	TRBV5-4	-	TRBJ2-7	CASSQQREVYEQYF	TGTGCCAGCAGCCAGCAGCGGGAGGTCTACGAGCAGTACTTC
-	TRBV2	-	TRBJ1-5	CASSQSGVRNQPQHF	TGTGCCAGCAGTCAGTCAGGGGTTAGGAATCAGCCCCAGCATTTT
-	TRBV5-4	-	TRBJ2-7	CASSFDGGAYEQYF	TGTGCCAGCAGCTTTGACGGAGGGGCCTACGAGCAGTACTTC
TRBD1	TRBV9	-	TRBJ1-2	CASSVARDSQSSNYGYTF	TGTGCCAGCAGCGTAGCGAGGGACAGTCAATCCTCTAACTATGGCTACACCTTC
-	TRBV30	-	TRBJ1-2	CAWSADWRGYTF	TGTGCCTGGAGCGCGGACTGGAGAGGCTACACCTTC
-	TRBV2	-	TRBJ1-2	CASSGGQQFGYTF	TGTGCCAGCAGTGGAGGACAGCAATTTGGCTACACCTTC
TRBD1	TRBV4-1	once	TRBJ2-6	CASRDREGGANVLTF	TGCGCCAGCCGGGACAGGGAAGGAGGGGCCAACGTCCTGACTTTC
-	TRBV6-5	-	TRBJ1-6	CASSSTGNSPLHF	TGTGCCAGCAGTTCTACAGGGAACTCACCCCTCCACTTT
TRBD1	TRBV19	-	TRBJ2-2	CASTGTGFTGELFF	TGTGCCAGCACCGGGACAGGTTTTACCGGGGAGCTGTTTTTT
-	TRBV5-1	-	TRBJ2-5	CASSRGTPQETQYF	TGCGCCAGCAGCCGAGGGACACCGCAAGAGACCCAGTACTTC
-	TRBV7-8	-	TRBJ2-7	CASTPRRGSRNEQYF	TGTGCCAGCACCCCACGGCGAGGGTCCAGGAACGAGCAGTACTTC
-	TRBV23-1	-	TRBJ1-2	CASTRPGAGAPNYGYTF	TGCGCCAGCACCCGACCTGGGGCAGGGGCACCCAACTATGGCTACACCTTC
TRBD1	TRBV19	-	TRBJ2-1	CASSILGQPYNEQFF	TGTGCCAGTAGTATTTTGGGACAGCCTTACAATGAGCAGTTCTTC
-	TRBV25-1	-	TRBJ1-2	CASRQDAYGYTF	TGTGCCAGCAGACAGGACGCATATGGCTACACCTTC
-	TRBV7-8	-	TRBJ2-7	CASSSSGGLTYEQYF	TGTGCCAGCAGCTCAAGTGGGGGGTTAACCTACGAGCAGTACTTC
TRBD2	TRBV11-2	-	TRBJ2-5	CASSLVSAGGQETQYF	TGTGCCAGCAGCTTAGTTTCAGCGGGAGGGCAAGAGACCCAGTACTTC
-	TRBV5-1	-	TRBJ1-1	CASSLEEGLTLEAFF	TGCGCCAGCAGCTTGGAGGAGGGACTCACACTAGAAGCTTTCTTT
TRBD1	TRBV25-1	-	TRBJ2-2	CASSDGTGDTGELFF	TGTGCCAGCAGTGACGGGACAGGGGACACCGGGGAGCTGTTTTTT
TRBD2	TRBV25-1	-	TRBJ2-1	CASSARGGVHNEQFF	TGTGCCAGCAGTGCTCGGGGGGGGGTCCACAATGAGCAGTTCTTC
-	TRBV6-4	-	TRBJ1-1	CASSDEGGTEAFF	TGTGCCAGCAGTGACGAGGGAGGGACTGAAGCTTTCTTT
-	TRBV27	-	TRBJ2-7	CASSFKGYPYEQYF	TGTGCCAGCAGTTTTAAGGGGTACCCCTACGAGCAGTACTTC
-	TRBV9	few	TRBJ2-2	CASSPHAGELFF	TGTGCCAGCAGCCCACACGCCGGGGAGCTGTTTTTT